Shown below are 31 T cell receptor beta chains from a single sample sequenced in a study of CD8+ T cells in alopecia areata. It was cDNA, reverse transcribed from extracted RNA, that served as the sequencing template. Sequencing used immunoSEQ multiplex PCR; TCRdb keeps in-frame clones, though not all of them. The table shows some 120,000 clones, with over 55% occurring only once. Documented treatment: oral pan-JAK inhibitor, 5-10 mg twice daily. This specimen consisted of CD4+ T cells sorted from blood, obtained at week 4, from a patient treated with tofacitinib. These receptors all come from a human donor with alopecia areata.

The genes are TRBV6-5 and TRBJ1-6; D might be TRBD1 (6 bases). Per the germline V gene, CDR1 is MNHEY and CDR2 is SVGAGI. The CDR3 is 15 residues long. The germline V and J ends were trimmed by 0 bases and 11 bases, with 14 bases remaining between them. Here the CDR3 DNA reads TGTGCCAGCAGTTACTCCGGGACAAGGGTGGCACCCCTCCACTTT. This gives the protein CASSYSGTRVAPLHF.

A remark on this clone: Other DNA sequences of this sample code for an identical CDR3. The chain has TRBV5-1 and TRBJ2-1, with TRBD2 matching over 9 bases. Germline-derived CDR1 and CDR2 are SGHRS and YFSETQ. After removal of 8 bases from V and 4 bases from J, the junction contained 7 bases not matched to a gene. The CDR3 runs to 14 residues. CDR3 residues: CASAAAGGYNEQFF. As DNA, the CDR3 is TGCGCCAGTGCTGCGGCGGGGGGGTACAATGAGCAGTTCTTC.

V usage is TRBV30 and J usage is TRBJ1-5, with D unclear. The germline CDR1 and CDR2 sequences are GTSNPN and SVGIG (reference sequence). The ends were cut back, 1 base at V and 3 bases at J, with 10 bases in the middle. The CDR3 has 14 amino acids. The CDR3 protein is CAWSEGRINQPQHF. CDR3 bases: TGTGCCTGGAGTGAGGGCAGGATCAATCAGCCCCAGCATTTT.

In this sample, this clone turned up a few times. This rearrangement joins TRBV6-5 to TRBJ2-7; TRBD1 matches at 8 bases. The J segment lost 7 bases and the V segment lost 5 bases, leaving 10 bases of the junction unmatched. There are 14 residues in the CDR3. Germline V gene lookup returns CDR1 MNHEY and CDR2 SVGAGI. The CDR3 bases are TGTGCCAGCAGTCCGCGGACAGGGCGGGAAGAGCAGTACTTC. Amino acids: CASSPRTGREEQYF.

This clone was seen only a few times. The genes are TRBV4-2 and TRBJ2-1; TRBD1 matches at 11 bases. CDR1 LGHNA and CDR2 YNFKEQ come from the germline V gene. The CDR3 sequence is 21 residues long. With V trimmed by 0 bases and J by 6 bases, 19 bases remained unmatched. Here the CDR3 reads CASSQDSRTGGLIAGSNEQFF. The DNA of the CDR3 is TGTGCCAGCAGCCAAGACAGCCGGACAGGGGGCTTGATAGCGGGCTCCAATGAGCAGTTCTTC.

The gene calls are TRBV9 and TRBJ2-3; 13 bases are shared with TRBD2. Germline trimming cut 4 bases from V and 2 bases from J; bases unmatched to any gene: 16. CDR3 length: 20 residues. Germline V gene lookup returns CDR1 SGDLS and CDR2 YYNGEE. The CDR3 region has the DNA TGTGCCAGCAGCCCCCGGACTAGCGGGGGCCTCGCAACTACCACAGATACGCAGTATTTT. Residues: CASSPRTSGGLATTTDTQYF.

The chain uses TRBV6-6 and TRBJ2-5; no definite D call. In germline, CDR1 is MNHNY, CDR2 SVGAGI (reference sequence). Trimming took 0 bases from V and 9 from J, leaving 14 bases between them. The CDR3 extends over 14 amino acids. For the CDR3, the DNA is TGTGCCAGCAGTTACTCGAATCAGCCGACGGCCCAGTACTTC. Translation gives CASSYSNQPTAQYF.

The chain carries TRBV4-3 and TRBJ2-1, with D maybe TRBD2 (6 bases). Deletions cut 4 bases from V and 7 bases from J, with 14 bases between. The CDR3 consists of 14 residues. CDR1 and CDR2 (germline): LGHNA, YSLEER. CDR3 coding DNA: TGCGCCAGCAGCCGGGGACTTGATCAGAATGAGCAGTTCTTC. Translating it yields CASSRGLDQNEQFF.

This clone was observed a handful of times. Here the CDR3 reads CASRGLESYNEQFF. CDR3 DNA sequence: TGCGCCAGCAGGGGACTAGAGTCCTACAATGAGCAGTTCTTC. The V and J genes are TRBV5-1 and TRBJ2-1; TRBD2 agrees at 8 bases. The CDR3 runs to 14 residues. Germline values: CDR1 SGHRS, CDR2 YFSETQ. V lost 5 bases to trimming and J lost 1 base; unmatched junction nucleotides: 2.

This sequence joins TRBV5-1 and TRBJ2-2; 11 bases are shared with TRBD2. Germline assignment: CDR1 SGHRS and CDR2 YFSETQ. V trimming: 7 bases; J trimming: 7 bases; junction bases outside the gene matches: 9. This CDR3 has 15 amino acids. The CDR3 DNA follows: TGCGCCAGCGGAGGGACTAGCGGAGAACGCGGGGAGCTGTTTTTT. Protein: CASGGTSGERGELFF.

This sequence joins TRBV29-1 and TRBJ2-5; D unclear. V was cut by 3 bases and J by 4 bases, with 6 bases left in between. Germline assignment: CDR1 SQVTM and CDR2 ANQGSEA. CDR3 length: 11 residues. The CDR3 bases are TGCAGCGTTGATGTTGGAGAGACCCAGTACTTC. Its protein is CSVDVGETQYF.

CDR3 DNA: TGCGCCAGCAGTCAACGTCCAGAGCGATATAATTCACCCCTCCACTTT. As protein: CASSQRPERYNSPLHF. This sequence joins TRBV23-1 and TRBJ1-6; no clear D. TRBV23-1 is designated an ORF whose function remains uncertain. The germline V and J ends were trimmed by 2 bases and 4 bases, with 12 bases remaining between them. The CDR3 totals 16 residues.

The chain combines TRBV6-1 with TRBJ2-5, with 7 bases fitting TRBD1. From germline, CDR1 is MNHNS and CDR2 SASEGT. After removal of 2 bases from V and 3 bases from J, the junction contained 6 bases not matched to a gene. This CDR3 has 15 amino acids. The CDR3 nucleotides read TGTGCCAGCAGTGAATTCGGACAGGCTAAAGAGACCCAGTACTTC. It codes for CASSEFGQAKETQYF.

The chain links TRBV29-1 to TRBJ1-2; TRBD1 agrees at 8 bases. The ends lost 6 bases at V and 7 bases at J; junction bases unmatched: 10. The CDR3 length is 13 residues. The germline V gene has CDR1 SQVTM and CDR2 ANQGSEA. The CDR3 DNA follows: TGCAGCGTAAAGACAGGGGATTTGTCTGGCTACACCTTC. Translating gives CSVKTGDLSGYTF.

This clone was seen ten or more times. The chain couples TRBV19 to TRBJ1-5; D is unresolved. The ends were cut back, 2 bases at V and 3 bases at J, with 8 bases in the middle. This CDR3 has 14 residues. Germline loops: CDR1 LNHDA, CDR2 SQIVND (reference sequence). Written as DNA, the CDR3 is TGTGCCAGTAGTATAACCCAGTTCAATCAGCCCCAGCATTTT. This sequence encodes CASSITQFNQPQHF.

The table lists this clone with a few counts. The chain uses TRBV5-6 and TRBJ2-1; D not certain. The CDR3 is 14 amino acids. CDR1 is SGHDT, CDR2 YYEEEE, per germline. V gave up 0 bases and J gave up 7 bases, with 11 bases separating them. The CDR3 here is CASSLGRYTNEQFF. The CDR3 region has the DNA TGTGCCAGCAGCTTGGGGCGGTATACGAATGAGCAGTTCTTC.

The V call is TRBV5-1, the J call TRBJ2-3, with D maybe TRBD1 (5 bases). V lost 0 bases to trimming and J lost 2 bases, with 7 bases between them. This CDR3 has 14 amino acids. From germline, CDR1 is SGHRS and CDR2 YFSETQ. DNA of the CDR3: TGCGCCAGCAGCTTGGTGACAGACACAGATACGCAGTATTTT. This sequence encodes CASSLVTDTDTQYF.

The rearrangement joins TRBV7-2 to TRBJ2-5, with D possibly called TRBD1 or TRBD2 (6 bases each). In germline, CDR1 is SGHTA, CDR2 FQGNSA. V shed 5 bases and J shed 3 bases, with 16 bases lying between them. This CDR3 spans 15 amino acids. The CDR3 loop reads CASSPVRGGKETQYF. The CDR3 DNA sequence: TGTGCCAGCAGCCCCGTCAGGGGAGGTAAAGAGACCCAGTACTTC.

CDR3 loop: CAWSILGRDAGYTF. The DNA of the CDR3 is TGTGCCTGGAGTATTTTGGGCAGAGATGCTGGCTACACCTTC. V is TRBV30 and J is TRBJ1-2; D is undetermined. The length of the CDR3 is 14 residues. Trimming removed 2 bases from V and 7 bases from J, with 17 bases in between. From germline, CDR1 is GTSNPN and CDR2 SVGIG (reference sequence). The whole variable domain, remainder taken from reference TRBV30 and TRBJ1-2, is SQTIHQWPATLVQPVGSPLSLECTVEGTSNPNLYWYRQAAGRGLQLLFYSVGIGQISSEVPQNLSASRPQDRQFILSSKKLLLSDSGFYLCAWSILGRDAGYTFGSGTRLTVV.

The J gene is TRBJ2-7, the V gene TRBV6-1, with 7 bases that match TRBD2. The CDR3 has 12 residues. Germline V CDR1 and CDR2: MNHNS, SASEGT. Losses at the gene ends were 4 bases for V and 4 bases for J; bases not matched to a gene: 1. Here the CDR3 reads CASSGEGYEQYF. In nucleotides, the CDR3 is TGTGCCAGCAGTGGGGAGGGGTACGAGCAGTACTTC.

The J gene is TRBJ2-6, the V gene TRBV7-2; the D gene is possibly TRBD2 (6 bases). Trimming took 2 bases from V and 4 from J, leaving 12 bases between them. Germline lookup yields CDR1 SGHTA and CDR2 FQGNSA. The CDR3 consists of 16 residues. Written as DNA, the CDR3 is TGTGCCAGCAGCTTACGGGCGGGGATGGGGGCCAACGTCCTGACTTTC. Residues: CASSLRAGMGANVLTF.

The chain links TRBV6-6 to TRBJ2-7; D possibly corresponds to TRBD1 (6 bases). Trimming took off 5 bases at V and 0 bases at J, with 11 bases between the two ends. The CDR3 spans 14 residues. CDR1 is MNHNY, CDR2 SVGAGI, per germline (reference sequence). The CDR3 is CASSAYRDSYEQYF. The CDR3 DNA follows: TGTGCCAGCAGTGCTTACAGGGACTCCTACGAGCAGTACTTC.

The chain uses TRBV5-1 and TRBJ2-3; D gene unclear. The CDR3 runs to 12 residues. Germline V CDR1 and CDR2: SGHRS, YFSETQ. Deletions cut 5 bases from V and 4 bases from J, with 8 bases between. The CDR3 protein is CASRFAADTQYF. CDR3 DNA sequence: TGCGCCAGCAGGTTTGCCGCAGATACGCAGTATTTT.

The chain uses TRBV10-3 and TRBJ2-4; D not resolved. The CDR3 consists of 14 residues. Trimming cost V 8 bases and J 0 bases, with 11 bases left between them. CDR1 and CDR2 (germline): ENHRY, SYGVKD. The CDR3 nucleotides are TGTGCCATCTCCGGCGAACTAGCCAAAAACATTCAGTACTTC. This codes for CAISGELAKNIQYF.

With respect to this clone: Germline is not matched at one junction end, which may reflect a read error. This sample also contains other DNA sequences that code for the same CDR3. The chain links TRBV30 to TRBJ1-2; D is ambiguous. This CDR3 contains 12 residues. Germline CDR1 reads GTSNPN; CDR2 reads SVGIG (reference sequence). The DNA of the CDR3 is TGTGCCTGGAGTCTGACGGACTATGGCTACACTTTC. This translates into CAWSLTDYGYTF.

This clone was detected only a few times. The genes are TRBV29-1 and TRBJ2-1; 11 bases fit TRBD2. CDR3 length: 16 residues. Trimming removed 3 bases from V and 0 bases from J; junction bases left unmatched: 4. Per the germline V gene, CDR1 is SQVTM and CDR2 is ANQGSEA. For the CDR3, the DNA is TGCAGCGTTGATCCGACTAGCGGGGACTCCTACAATGAGCAGTTCTTC. Amino acid sequence: CSVDPTSGDSYNEQFF.

The V call is TRBV30, the J call TRBJ1-4; 7 bases agree with TRBD1. Trimming took 5 bases from V and 4 from J; bases not matched to a gene: 7. Germline V gene sequence: CDR1 GTSNPN, CDR2 SVGIG (reference sequence). This CDR3 comprises 14 residues. The CDR3 spells CAWSGGHVNEKLFF. CDR3 coding DNA: TGTGCCTGGTCAGGGGGACACGTTAATGAAAAACTGTTTTTT.

V and J are TRBV5-1 and TRBJ1-1, with 7 bases identical to TRBD1. The V and J ends lost 4 bases and 0 bases, in that order; junction bases with no gene match: 6. The CDR3 length is 15 residues. The germline V gene has CDR1 SGHRS and CDR2 YFSETQ. CDR3 in amino acids: CASSGTGAVNTEAFF. The CDR3, as DNA: TGCGCCAGCAGCGGAACAGGGGCGGTGAACACTGAAGCTTTCTTT.

The genes are TRBV6-5 and TRBJ2-2; TRBD2 might be the D (5 bases). Looked up from germline, CDR1 is MNHEY and CDR2 is SVGAGI. This CDR3 comprises 15 residues. Trimming left V 5 bases short and J 5 bases short, with 15 bases between. The CDR3 here is CASSRDHRGTGELFF. The CDR3 DNA follows: TGTGCCAGCAGTCGCGACCACCGGGGAACCGGGGAGCTGTTTTTT.

This chain connects TRBV30 to TRBJ2-7, with 7 bases matching TRBD1. Germline CDR1 is GTSNPN and CDR2 is SVGIG (reference sequence). This CDR3 has 11 amino acids. The junction had 3 bases not matched to a gene; V was cut back by 5 bases and J by 5 bases. Here the CDR3 DNA reads TGTGCCTGGCGGACAGGACACGAGCAGTACTTC. Translation gives CAWRTGHEQYF.

This clone has only a few counts. The rearrangement uses TRBV5-1 and TRBJ2-3; D perhaps matches TRBD2 (6 bases). Germline V gene sequence: CDR1 SGHRS, CDR2 YFSETQ. This CDR3 is 16 amino acids long. Trimming cost V 0 bases and J 1 base, with 12 bases left between them. CDR3 amino acids: CASSLDMGEGTDTQYF. CDR3 DNA: TGCGCCAGCAGCTTGGATATGGGGGAGGGCACAGATACGCAGTATTTT.